What follows is one T cell receptor beta chain and its context. The CDR3 has 16 residues. V was cut by 5 bases and J by 0 bases, with 17 bases left in between. Germline CDR1 and CDR2: SGHVS and FQNEAQ. TCRdb's copy holds only in-frame clones and misses some; the assay was immunoSEQ multiplex PCR. The sample includes roughly 38,000 clones, more than 70% of them seen just once. The data are from a study of STAT5B mutations in CD4+ large granular lymphocyte leukemia. Sequenced: CD4+ T cells from blood buffy coats. The source of this sequence is a human donor in good health. V usage is TRBV7-8 and J usage is TRBJ2-7; no clear D gene. In nucleotides, the CDR3 is TGTGCCAGCAGCAGCCGACGGATCGCCAGCTCCTACGAGCAGTACTTC. It yields the protein CASSSRRIASSYEQYF.